This record concerns one T cell receptor beta chain sequence. This entry is derived from a study of Ad26.COV2.S vaccination and SARS-CoV-2 variants. Overall study: Donor was in the COV1001 Ad26.COV2.S trial arm. Administration of Ad26.COV2.S was intramuscular, either once or twice 56 days apart.

The germline gives CDR1 KGHSH, CDR2 LQKENI. Trimming took off 6 bases at V and 6 bases at J, with 10 bases between the two ends. This CDR3 comprises 12 residues. Treatment described: 19 received Ad26.COV2.S at low or high dose, single or two shots; roughly five received placebo; per-sample allocation not given. All samples were drawn on day 63, counting from the first vaccine or placebo injection. Based in Boston, the donor was an adult of 18-55 years. TCRdb's table, derived via immunoSEQ multiplex PCR, lists solely in-frame clones and lacks some. This table holds about 280,000 clones, more than 70% found once.

The starting material was peripheral blood, obtained in a trial of Ad26.COV2.S vaccine versus placebo. The rearrangement links TRBV18 to TRBJ2-3; D unclear. The clonotype comes from a person aged 18-60 years who received the Ad26.COV2.S COVID-19 vaccine or a placebo. The CDR3 nucleotides are TGTGCCAGCTCGCCTGACGAGGATACGCAGTATTTT. This codes for CASSPDEDTQYF.